What follows is one T cell receptor beta chain and its context. No cognate antigen has been identified for it. Per-base qualities were not stored, and no clone one base away is much larger. TCRbeta CDR3 regions were amplified from genomic DNA using the immunoSEQ Assay, a bias-controlled multiplex PCR. Turning to the authors' computational methods: The number of nucleated cells in each sample was estimated by amplification of reference gene primers within the assay. To quantify the absolute abundance of each unique TCRbeta CDR3 rearrangement, sequence reads were collapsed and filtered. For each sample, productive Simpson clonality was calculated as the square root of Simpson's diversity index across productive rearrangements. As stored in TCRdb, this immuneACCESS dataset retains in-frame rearrangements with V and J assigned. A fraction of the clones does not appear; measured against another copy, unresolved V genes explain less than half of the discrepancy, and the remainder lacks a known reason. From that table come the V and J calls and clone size; the DNA was used to work out D and trimming. The sample profile shows around 200,000 clones; around 90% of them were found once. The ten largest clonotypes hold 1.2% of the sample.

These data originate in a study of blood T cell repertoires in COVID-19 (dated by TCRdb to between 2020 and 2021). With respect to the entire study: The collaborator samples originated in the United States, Italy and Spain and spanned the acute and convalescent phases of COVID-19. A de-identified subject ID, COVID-19 status, age in years and sex were almost always included in the sample metadata. The samples were drawn from two sources: the first 160 participants of the ongoing ImmuneRACE study, and fewer than 1,500 subjects contributed by 6 global collaborators. The material from the prospective study consisted of cDNA or gDNA derived from T cells, B-cell-depleted T cells, or PBMCs. Subjects who had been exposed to COVID-19, were actively infected with it, or had recovered from it provided the deeply sampled blood TCRbeta repertoires that made up the dataset. The repertoires were released in a freely available public database intended as a resource for research on the immune response to SARS-CoV-2. HLA class I and class II types, where available, came from metadata supplied by the sample provider rather than from assay-based typing.

The CDR3 sequence holds 14 residues, the cysteine and phenylalanine included. The read is trimmed to its CDR3 DNA, 42 bases read in frame from base 1. Germline trimming: 5 bases from V, 4 bases from J; junction bases outside gene matches: 3. Per the germline V gene, MNHEY is the CDR1 and SVGAGI is the CDR2. Participants in the prospective study were enrolled through a virtual design, were aged about 18 to 90 years, and lived in roughly 24 United States geographic areas. In the prospective study, cohorts were assigned on the basis of participant-reported clinical history obtained from a screening survey and a study questionnaire. Recovered participants in ImmuneRACE Cohort 3 were defined by two consecutive negative NP/OP PCR tests, clearance by a healthcare professional, or resolution of symptoms. Mobile phlebotomists in the prospective study collected whole blood, serum and a nasopharyngeal or oropharyngeal swab from every participant. Participants in the prospective study had the option to provide additional blood draws and questionnaires over a roughly 2-month period. Blood samples from the prospective study were shipped frozen or at room temperature prior to DNA extraction.

The research as a whole found: How much clinical and demographic metadata was included differed by source and by participant, and the metadata was provided uncurated.

The chain is encoded by TRBV6-5 joined to TRBJ2-2, and TRBD1 matches 8 of the central bases. This clonotype was sampled from a man aged 30-40 years who had recovered from COVID-19. The sample consisted of PBMCs or T cells enriched from blood (not recorded which). The DNA sequence is TGTGCCAGCAGTCGACAGGGGAGCACCGGGGAGCTGTTTTTT. Its product reads: CASSRQGSTGELFF.